Listed here are 8 T cell receptor beta chains from one sample, sequenced in a study of T cells in women clearing cervical HPV infection. Assay: immunoSEQ multiplex PCR; the TCRdb copy retains only in-frame clones and omits some. The table for this sample gives roughly 22,000 clones. The source material was blood buffy coat. All receptors come from a woman between 18 and 70 years old with a cervical HPV16 infection that either progressed to CIN3+ or cleared (not recorded which).

As for this clone: The read ends 3 residues before the CDR3 terminus; that terminus is restored from the germline J gene. The chain combines TRBV5-1 with TRBJ1-4; TRBD1 might be the D (5 bases). V dropped 4 bases and J dropped 5 bases, with 12 bases sitting between them. Germline V gene lookup returns CDR1 SGHRS and CDR2 YFSETQ. The CDR3 extends over 14 amino acids. The chain's CDR3 is CASSGGVPNEKLFF. CDR3 DNA, as far as it was read: TGCGCCAGCAGCGGAGGGGTACCGAATGAAAAA.

As to this clone: The read gets to within 3 residues of the CDR3 end, and the germline J gene fills in the rest. The chain has TRBV18 and TRBJ1-1; perhaps TRBD1 as D (5 bases). Germline-derived CDR1 and CDR2 are KGHSH and LQKENI. This CDR3 spans 14 amino acids. V shed 0 bases and J shed 7 bases, with 12 bases lying between them. The CDR3 loop reads CASSPPGGTLEAFF. The CDR3 DNA, read in part, is TGTGCCAGCTCACCACCCGGGGGGACCCTTGAA.

As for this clone: The read falls 3 residues short of the CDR3 end, and the missing part is taken from the germline J gene. V is TRBV30 and J is TRBJ2-5; weak D call: TRBD1 (5 bases). The V end lost 3 bases, the J end lost 4 bases, and 9 bases lay between the germline ends. The CDR3 loop spans 12 amino acids. Germline V lookup: CDR1 GTSNPN, CDR2 SVGIG (reference sequence). This CDR3 is CAWSPGLETQYF. The DNA read from the CDR3 is TGTGCCTGGAGCCCAGGGCTAGAGACC.

The DNA read from the CDR3 is TGTGCCAGCTCGTTAGGTTCTAGCTCCTACAATGAG. Translated, it gives CASSLGSSSYNE. The complete CDR3 reads CASSLGSSSYNEQFF. V and J are TRBV18 and TRBJ2-1; unclear D gene. The CDR3 end falls 3 residues outside the read, so it is completed with the germline J gene. This CDR3 has 15 amino acids. Trimming shortened V by 6 bases and J by 0 bases, and 12 bases separated the two germline ends. Germline V lookup: CDR1 KGHSH, CDR2 LQKENI.

With respect to this clone: The missing CDR3 end, 3 residues past where the read stops, is filled in from the germline J gene. V and J are TRBV6-1 and TRBJ1-5, with D possibly TRBD1 on 6 matching bases. The CDR3 contains 17 residues. Germline V gene sequence: CDR1 MNHNS, CDR2 SASEGT. Trimming removed 0 bases from V and 0 bases from J, with 12 bases in between. CDR3 bases read: TGTGCCAGCAGTGAAGCGGGTGGACAGTCTAGCAATCAGCCC. This codes for CASSEAGGQSSNQP. The whole CDR3 is CASSEAGGQSSNQPQHF.

As for this clone: The CDR3 end lies 3 residues beyond the end of the read and is filled in from the germline J gene. The J gene is TRBJ2-7, the V gene TRBV5-1, with TRBD2 identical over 12 bases. CDR1 is SGHRS, CDR2 YFSETQ, per germline. The CDR3 runs to 16 residues. V shed 4 bases and J 4 bases; nucleotides not matched to a gene: 9. CDR3 region: CASSVLTSGRSYEQYF. The covered CDR3 bases are TGCGCCAGCAGCGTACTTACTAGCGGGAGGAGTTACGAG.

As for this clone: Read coverage stops 3 residues before the CDR3 terminus; the germline J gene supplies the remainder. This chain links TRBV2 with TRBJ2-2; D might be TRBD2 (6 bases). V was shortened by 6 bases and J by 1 base, with 6 bases between the two germline ends. CDR1 and CDR2 from the germline V gene are SNHLY and FYNNEI. The CDR3 has 13 residues. The covered CDR3 bases are TGTGCCAGCAGGGGGGGGAACACCGGGGAG. Protein: CASRGGNTGE. The entire CDR3 sequence reads CASRGGNTGELFF.

As concerns this clone: The read comes to an end 3 residues before the CDR3 does, leaving the germline J gene to fill in the end. The chain is built from TRBV20-1 and TRBJ2-7; 12 positions agree with TRBD2. The germline CDR1 and CDR2 sequences are DFQATT and SNEGSKA (reference sequence). The CDR3 consists of 14 residues. V was pared by 1 base and J by 4 bases, with 2 bases of the junction left unmatched. The CDR3 sequence: CSARVGTSGYEQYF. The sequenced CDR3 bases are TGCAGTGCTAGAGTTGGGACTAGCGGGTACGAG.